One T cell receptor beta chain is described in this entry. Its antigen is as yet unknown. These data belong to a study of T cell responses to AZD1222 COVID-19 vaccine. V lost 0 bases, J lost 8 bases, and 14 bases lay in between. The CDR3 has 15 residues. Per the germline V gene, CDR1 is SEHNR and CDR2 is FQNEAQ (reference sequence). The study, taken as a whole, reports: All repertoire sampling was performed exclusively after the peak T cell response. Seropositive status at baseline applied to only 5 or 6 AZD1222 recipients.

TCRdb keeps only in-frame clones here, not all; method: immunoSEQ multiplex PCR. The sample consists of 140,000 to 150,000 clones, over 90% of them appearing once. The receptor was isolated from an adult in good health. The chain combines TRBV7-9 with TRBJ2-1; a possible D gene is TRBD2 (5 bases). The starting material was peripheral blood, obtained on day 0 of AZD1222 vaccination. The CDR3 region has the DNA TGTGCCAGCAGCTTAGCCTTAGCGCCTGGCGATGAGCAGTTCTTC. This sequence encodes CASSLALAPGDEQFF. The variable domain in full, with the rest retrieved from reference TRBV7-9 and TRBJ2-1, is DTGVSQNPRHKITKRGQNVTFRCDPISEHNRLYWYRQTLGQGPEFLTYFQNEAQLEKSRLLSDRFSAERPKGSFSTLEIQRTEQGDSAMYLCASSLALAPGDEQFFGPGTRLTVL.